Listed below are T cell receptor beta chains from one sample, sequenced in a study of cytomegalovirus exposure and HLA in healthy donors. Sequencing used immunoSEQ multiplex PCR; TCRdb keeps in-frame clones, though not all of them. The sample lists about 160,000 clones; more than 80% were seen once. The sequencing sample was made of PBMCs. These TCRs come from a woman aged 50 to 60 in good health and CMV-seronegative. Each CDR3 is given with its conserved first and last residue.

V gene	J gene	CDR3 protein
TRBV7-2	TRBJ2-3	CASSLDGLAGGIGQYF
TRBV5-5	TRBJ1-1	CASSLSSNTEAFF
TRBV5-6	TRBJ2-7	CASSLGQGILHEQYF
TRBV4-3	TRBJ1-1	CASSQEVGGRAFF
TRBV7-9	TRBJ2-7	CASSTYRGRSYEQYF
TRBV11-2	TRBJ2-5	CASSSLQETQYF
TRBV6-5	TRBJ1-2	CASRGQTYYGYTF
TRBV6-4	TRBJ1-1	CASSPDRDYTEAFF
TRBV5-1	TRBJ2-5	CASSLTSGMMETQYF
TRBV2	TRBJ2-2	CASSPRTGMTGELFF
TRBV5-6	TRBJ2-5	CASTRTGELGSQETQYF
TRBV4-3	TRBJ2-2	CASSPGTSGGAVTGELFF
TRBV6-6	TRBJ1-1	CASSGQGWYTEAFF
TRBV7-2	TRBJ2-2	CASSPRTVPNTGELFF
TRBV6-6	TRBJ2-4	CASSFSGSKNIQYF
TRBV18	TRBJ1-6	CASSPEGQDNSPLHF
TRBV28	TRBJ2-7	CASSLGGGDEQYF
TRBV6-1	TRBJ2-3	CASSEAIQRERGNGTDTQYF
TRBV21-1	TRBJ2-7	CASSIADLRPYEQYF
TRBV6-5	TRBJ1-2	CASSQTGRNGYTF
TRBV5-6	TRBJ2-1	CASSLVENEQFF
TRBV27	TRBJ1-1	CASSLYPQEPGTEAFF
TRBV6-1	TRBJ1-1	CASRATGWDTEAFF
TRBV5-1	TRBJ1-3	CASSLDRGSGNTIYF
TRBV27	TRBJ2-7	CASSLSGLPASYEQYF
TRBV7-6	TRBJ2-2	CACLRGDTGELFF
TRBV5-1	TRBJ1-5	CASSSGEGGQPQHF
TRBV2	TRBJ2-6	CASSELVISGANVLTF
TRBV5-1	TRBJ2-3	CASSSGGGASGTDTQYF
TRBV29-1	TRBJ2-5	CSVEGTGQGGETQYF
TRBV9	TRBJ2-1	CASSVGMSEQFF
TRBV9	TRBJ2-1	CASSESSGRYNEQFF
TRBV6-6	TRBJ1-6	CASSRGTGVESPLHF
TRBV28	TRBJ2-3	CTLGHGPCTDTQYF
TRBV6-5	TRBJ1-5	CATGVQNQPQHF
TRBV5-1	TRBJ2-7	CASSLEGQGYEQYF
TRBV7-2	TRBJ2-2	CASSPDRGELFF
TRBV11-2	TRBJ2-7	CASTGGYEQYF
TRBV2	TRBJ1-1	CASRVQGAMNTEAFF
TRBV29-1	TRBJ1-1	CSVEHSIHTEAFF
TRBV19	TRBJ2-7	CASSMALAGEQYF
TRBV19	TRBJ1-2	CASKLSDYGYTF
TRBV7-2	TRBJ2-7	CASSLGSGSYEQYF
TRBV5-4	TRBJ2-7	CASSLQTGRYEQYF
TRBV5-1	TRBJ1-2	CASSFGQDYGYTF
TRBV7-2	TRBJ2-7	CASSLRLADYEQYF
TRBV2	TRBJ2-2	CASSSRIPSGGARELFF
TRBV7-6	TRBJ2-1	CASSPNYNEQFF
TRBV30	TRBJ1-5	CAWAGTLGQPQHF
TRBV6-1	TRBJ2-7	CASRAFSYEQYF
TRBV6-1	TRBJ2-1	CASSEFGLAEGYEQFF
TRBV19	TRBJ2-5	CASSMGTSPQETQYF
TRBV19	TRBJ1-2	CASSMAGFNYGYTF
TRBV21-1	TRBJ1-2	CASSKGQGAGYGYTF
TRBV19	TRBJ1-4	CASSRQGRNEKLFF
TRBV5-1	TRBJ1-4	CASSRDRGQTGNEKLFF
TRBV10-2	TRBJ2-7	CASSAIRTGLSYEQYF
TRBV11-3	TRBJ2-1	CASSLQVWVQFF